Listed below are T cell receptor beta chains from one sample, sequenced in a study of T cells after yellow fever vaccination. TCRdb re-called the 5' RACE reads with MiXCR, one entry per CDR3 protein. The sample includes a few hundred thousand distinct CDR3 sequences, 8.7% seen only once; the top ten take around 3.4%. The material sequenced was CD4+ T cells sorted from PBMCs, taken 5 days after the yellow fever booster vaccination. The receptors derive from a man in his late teens or twenties who received the YFV17D yellow fever vaccine. Both conserved end residues are part of each CDR3. Fields, in order: J gene, D gene, clone size, V gene, CDR3 protein, CDR3 DNA. A D gene is named only where the DNA matches it firmly. Some rows have no size entry. The others give once, few or many, or a class for an expanded clone.

TRBJ2-3 - - TRBV2 CASSEEAGTDTQYF TGTGCCAGCAGTGAAGAGGCGGGAACAGATACGCAGTATTTT
TRBJ1-3 - few TRBV7-2 CASSLWNYGTSGNTIYF TGTGCCAGCAGCTTATGGAATTATGGGACCTCTGGAAACACCATATATTTT
TRBJ2-2 - - TRBV24-1 CATSEPRVSGELFF TGTGCCACCAGTGAACCCAGGGTATCCGGGGAGCTGTTTTTT
TRBJ1-2 - - TRBV3-1 CASSQDLSGHGYTF TGTGCCAGCAGCCAAGATCTCTCAGGGCATGGCTACACCTTC
TRBJ2-2 - few TRBV7-2 CASSLYSGPTGELFF TGTGCCAGCAGCCTCTATTCCGGCCCCACCGGGGAGCTGTTTTTT
TRBJ1-1 - few TRBV6-1 CASSESGTSTEAFF TGTGCCAGCAGTGAATCCGGGACTTCAACTGAAGCTTTCTTT
TRBJ1-3 - - TRBV14 CASSHRWGPSGNTIYF TGTGCCAGCAGCCATAGGTGGGGCCCGTCTGGAAACACCATATATTTT
TRBJ1-2 - - TRBV30 CAWSYQTGGYTF TGTGCCTGGAGTTACCAGACCGGTGGCTACACCTTC
TRBJ2-1 - - TRBV10-3 CAISNEGEQFF TGTGCCATCAGTAACGAAGGAGAGCAGTTCTTC
TRBJ1-5 TRBD1 - TRBV19 CASSEWTGPQPQHF TGTGCCAGTAGTGAATGGACAGGGCCTCAGCCCCAGCATTTT
TRBJ2-2 - - TRBV7-3 CASSLNAGELFF TGTGCCAGCAGCTTAAATGCCGGGGAGCTGTTTTTT
TRBJ1-2 TRBD1 - TRBV4-3 CASSQVWGQGAAYGYTF TGCGCCAGCAGCCAAGTATGGGGCCAGGGGGCCGCCTATGGCTACACCTTC
TRBJ1-4 - - TRBV6-6 CASSYSPGLGEKLFF TGTGCCAGCAGTTACAGTCCAGGGCTTGGTGAAAAACTGTTTTTT
TRBJ2-5 - many TRBV19 CASSIGGIETQYF TGTGCCAGTAGTATTGGTGGGATTGAGACCCAGTACTTC
TRBJ2-5 - few TRBV27 CASTHQETQYF TGTGCCAGCACGCACCAAGAGACCCAGTACTTC
TRBJ1-1 - few TRBV5-1 CASSLGGGAFF TGCGCCAGCAGCTTGGGAGGGGGAGCTTTCTTT
TRBJ2-2 TRBD2 - TRBV10-3 CAIRATTSGVYTGELFF TGTGCCATCAGGGCCACCACTAGCGGGGTATACACCGGGGAGCTGTTTTTT
TRBJ2-5 TRBD1 - TRBV7-2 CASSSGQSRQETQYF TGTGCCAGCAGCTCGGGACAGAGCCGACAAGAGACCCAGTACTTC
TRBJ2-1 - - TRBV5-1 CASIRTASGFDEQFF TGCGCCAGCATCCGGACTGCCAGTGGGTTTGATGAGCAGTTCTTC
TRBJ1-6 - many TRBV5-1 CASSTDAGNSPLHF TGCGCCAGCAGTACAGACGCCGGGAATTCACCCCTCCACTTT
TRBJ2-7 - few TRBV2 CASRLESSIYEQYF TGTGCCAGCCGCCTCGAGAGTAGCATCTACGAGCAGTACTTC
TRBJ1-2 - - TRBV6-5 CASSSTPNYGYTF TGTGCCAGCAGCTCAACCCCTAACTATGGCTACACCTTC